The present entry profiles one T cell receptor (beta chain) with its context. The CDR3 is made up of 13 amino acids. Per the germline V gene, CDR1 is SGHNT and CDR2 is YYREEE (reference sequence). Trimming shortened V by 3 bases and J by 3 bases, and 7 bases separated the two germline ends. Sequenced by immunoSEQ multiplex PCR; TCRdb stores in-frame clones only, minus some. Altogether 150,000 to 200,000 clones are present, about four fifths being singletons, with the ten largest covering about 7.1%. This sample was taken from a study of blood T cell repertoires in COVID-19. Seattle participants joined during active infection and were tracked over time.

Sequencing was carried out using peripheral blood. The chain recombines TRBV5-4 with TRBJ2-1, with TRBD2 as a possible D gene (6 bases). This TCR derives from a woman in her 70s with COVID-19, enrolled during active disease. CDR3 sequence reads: CASSWGLYNEQFF. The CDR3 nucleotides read TGTGCCAGCAGCTGGGGACTCTACAATGAGCAGTTCTTC. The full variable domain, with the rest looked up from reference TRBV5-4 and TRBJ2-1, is ETGVTQSPTHLIKTRGQQVTLRCSSQSGHNTVSWYQQALGQGPQFIFQYYREEENGRGNFPPRFSGLQFPNYSSELNVNALELDDSALYLCASSWGLYNEQFFGPGTRLTVL.